This TCR beta chain was obtained from a study of T cells expressing NK-cell markers. TCRdb re-called the 5' RACE reads and shows each CDR3 protein once, DNA omitted. Recorded here are 500,000 to 700,000 distinct CDR3 sequences; the top ten clones represent about 3.6%. Study-level points and caveats: There remained a lack of clarity about HCMV specificity of expanded NKG2C+ T cell clones. Similarly, these clonotypes led the CD3+CD56-NKG2C+ fraction as well in several donors.

There are 13 residues in the CDR3. Of note for this clonotype: Its target is not known.

This receptor was taken from a man aged 18 to 29 in good health. This chain uses TRBV21-1 with TRBJ1-3. TRBV21-1 is tagged as a pseudogene. Input material: blood T cells: a sorted CD56 or NKG2C T cell subset, CD4+ or CD8+ T cells, or bulk PBMC T cells (not recorded which). The CDR3 protein is CASSGTVRNTIYF.